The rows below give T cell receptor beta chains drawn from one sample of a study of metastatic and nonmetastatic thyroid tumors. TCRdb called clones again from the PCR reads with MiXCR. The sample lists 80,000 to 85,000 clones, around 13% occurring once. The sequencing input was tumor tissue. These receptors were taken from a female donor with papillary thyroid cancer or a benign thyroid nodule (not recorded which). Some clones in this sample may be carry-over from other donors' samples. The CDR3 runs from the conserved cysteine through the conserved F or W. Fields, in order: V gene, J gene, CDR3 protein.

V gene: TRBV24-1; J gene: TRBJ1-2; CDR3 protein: CATSDGGPGYTF
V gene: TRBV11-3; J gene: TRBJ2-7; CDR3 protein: CASSRMQGEVYEQYF
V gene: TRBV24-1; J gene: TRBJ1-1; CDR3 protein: CATRGGGDTEAFF
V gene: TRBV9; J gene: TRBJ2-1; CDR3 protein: CASSVAPGLGFTEQFF
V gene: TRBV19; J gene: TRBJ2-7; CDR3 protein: CASSRYRGRGYDEQYF
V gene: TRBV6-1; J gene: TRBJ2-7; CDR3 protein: CASSEANSLYEQYF
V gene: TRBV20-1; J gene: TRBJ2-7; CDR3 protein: CGAIRREVLYEQYF
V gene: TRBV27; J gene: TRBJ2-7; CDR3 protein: CASSLRTAPGSEQYF
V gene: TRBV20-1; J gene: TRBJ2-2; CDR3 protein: CSAARQGANTGELFF
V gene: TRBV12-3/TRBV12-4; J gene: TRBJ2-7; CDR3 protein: CASSTLTVNEQYF
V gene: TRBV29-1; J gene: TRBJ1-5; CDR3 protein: CSVGENSNQPQHF
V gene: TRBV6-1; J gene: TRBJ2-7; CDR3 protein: CASSEGLEGAYEQYF
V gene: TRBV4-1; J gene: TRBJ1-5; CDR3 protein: CASSRWGWDLRGYSNQPQHF
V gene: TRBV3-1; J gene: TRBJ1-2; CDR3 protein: CASSQSGEGGNYGYTF
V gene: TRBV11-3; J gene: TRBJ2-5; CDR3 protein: CASSLDGAAGRETQYF
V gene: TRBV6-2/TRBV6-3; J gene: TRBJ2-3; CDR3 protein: CASSQSSGFFSTDTQYF
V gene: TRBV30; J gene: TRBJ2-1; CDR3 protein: CAWSVGRNNEQFF
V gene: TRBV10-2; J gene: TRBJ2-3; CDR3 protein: CATSLAGTQYF
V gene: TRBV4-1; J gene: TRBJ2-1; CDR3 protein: CASSQVGNEQFF
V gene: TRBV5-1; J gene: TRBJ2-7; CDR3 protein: CASSRGQLNNYEQYF
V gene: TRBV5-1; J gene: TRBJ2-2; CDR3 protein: CASSLVGLARGELFF
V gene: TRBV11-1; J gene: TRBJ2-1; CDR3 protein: CASAPGTPDDKQFF
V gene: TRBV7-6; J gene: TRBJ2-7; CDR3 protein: CASSLGGWGQGLGEQYF
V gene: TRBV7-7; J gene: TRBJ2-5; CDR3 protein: CASSLGLAGGPETQYF
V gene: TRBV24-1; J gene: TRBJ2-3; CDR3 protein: CATSDPRLAGRTDTQYF
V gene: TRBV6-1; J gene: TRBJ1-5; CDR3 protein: CASISGRRGQPQHF
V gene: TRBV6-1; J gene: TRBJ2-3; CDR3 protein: CASSVGRDRSLDTQYF
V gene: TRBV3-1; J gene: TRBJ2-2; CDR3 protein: CASSPLVGAGTGELFF
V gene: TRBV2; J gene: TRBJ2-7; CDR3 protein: CASSRVYEQYF
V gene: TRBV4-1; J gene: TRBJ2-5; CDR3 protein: CASSPGPRETQYF
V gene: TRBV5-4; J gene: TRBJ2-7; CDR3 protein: CASSLGLAGDSSSYEKYF
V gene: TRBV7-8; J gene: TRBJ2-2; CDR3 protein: CASSWAGGSLTGELFF
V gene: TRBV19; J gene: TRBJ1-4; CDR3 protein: CATLDRGDEKLFF
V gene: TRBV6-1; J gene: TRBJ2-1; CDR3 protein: CASSGGLARYNEQFF
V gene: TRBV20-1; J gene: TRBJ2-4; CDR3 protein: CSEGLVAKNIQYF
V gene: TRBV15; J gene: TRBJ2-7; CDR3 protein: CATSKVRGGEQYF
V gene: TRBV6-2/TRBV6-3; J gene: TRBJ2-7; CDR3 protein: CASTSEVANAFSYEQYF
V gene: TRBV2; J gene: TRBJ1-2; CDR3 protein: CASNSNYGYTF
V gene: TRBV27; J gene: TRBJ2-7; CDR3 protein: CASSWAGGRYEQYF
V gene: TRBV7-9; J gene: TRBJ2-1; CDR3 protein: CASSLRSQGDEQFF
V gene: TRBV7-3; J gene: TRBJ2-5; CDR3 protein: CASSSGLLETQYF
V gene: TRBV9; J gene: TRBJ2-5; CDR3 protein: CASSDLAGGETQYF
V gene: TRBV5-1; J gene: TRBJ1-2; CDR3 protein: CASSLNRNNYGYTF
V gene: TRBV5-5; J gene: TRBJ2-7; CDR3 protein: CASSLDRGYEQYF
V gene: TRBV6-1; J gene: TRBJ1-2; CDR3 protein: CASGQTGPRYGYTF
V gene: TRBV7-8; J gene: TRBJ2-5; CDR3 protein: CASSSEAGQGAKETQYF
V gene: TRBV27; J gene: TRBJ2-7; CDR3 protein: CASSPGLAGIYEQYF
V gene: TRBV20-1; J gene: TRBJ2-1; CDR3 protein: CSAQVGGRNEQFF
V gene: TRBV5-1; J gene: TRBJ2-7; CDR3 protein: CASRTETGVFEQYF
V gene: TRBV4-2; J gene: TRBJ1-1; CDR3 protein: CASSQIGTGVAEAFF
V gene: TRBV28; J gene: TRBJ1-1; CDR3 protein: CASSHFGTGSEAFF
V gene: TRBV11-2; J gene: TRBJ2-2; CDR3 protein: CASSITPIEGNTGELFF
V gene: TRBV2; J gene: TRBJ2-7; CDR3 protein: CASSAQAPAYEQYF
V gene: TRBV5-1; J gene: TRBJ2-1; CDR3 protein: CASSLTDNEQFF
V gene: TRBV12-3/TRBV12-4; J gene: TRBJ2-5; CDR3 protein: CASSAPTGLGETQYF
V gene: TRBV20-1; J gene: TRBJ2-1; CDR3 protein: CRLAGGLNEQFF
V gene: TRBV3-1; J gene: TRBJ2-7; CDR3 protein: CASSRTGTSGNPQYF